The rows below give T cell receptor beta chains drawn from one sample of a study of T cells in Graves' hyperthyroidism and ophthalmopathy. TCRdb re-analysed the multiplex PCR reads in MiXCR, keeping a single row per CDR3 protein. The sample yields roughly 570,000 distinct CDR3 sequences, around 14% seen once. The sequencing input was blood. The receptors here all came from a woman aged 25 to 39 with Graves' hyperthyroidism. Each CDR3 is given with its conserved first and last residue. The order of the fields is J gene, V gene, D gene, clone size, CDR3 protein, CDR3 DNA. D genes are given only for firm matches. Clone size is shown for a subset of rows, as once, few, many or a class of expanded clone.

>TRBJ2-1|TRBV19|TRBD2|NA
CASSKRLAGVVYNEQFF
TGTGCCAGTAGTAAGAGACTAGCGGGAGTGGTCTACAATGAGCAGTTCTTC
>TRBJ1-1|TRBV20-1|TRBD1|few
CSAHQRGLPEAFF
TGCAGTGCCCATCAGAGGGGGCTTCCTGAAGCTTTCTTT
>TRBJ2-5|TRBV11-2|NA|many
CASSLTVVETQYF
TGTGCCAGCAGCTTGACAGTAGTAGAGACCCAGTACTTC
>TRBJ2-2|TRBV27|NA|NA
CASRGIASTGELFF
TGTGCCAGCAGGGGGATTGCTAGTACCGGGGAGCTGTTTTTT
>TRBJ2-6|TRBV30|NA|few
CAWRTAGANVLTF
TGTGCCTGGAGAACAGCTGGGGCCAACGTCCTGACTTTC
>TRBJ1-5|TRBV28|TRBD1|many
CASSPIGQGGNQPQHF
TGTGCCAGCAGTCCAATAGGACAGGGCGGCAATCAGCCCCAGCATTTT
>TRBJ2-1|TRBV27|TRBD2|NA
CATTGGLAGVSEQFF
TGTGCCACCACCGGCGGCCTAGCGGGAGTGAGTGAGCAGTTCTTC
>TRBJ2-6|TRBV4-1|NA|NA
CASSRASEGLSGANVLTF
TGCGCCAGCAGCCGAGCTAGCGAGGGCCTTTCTGGGGCCAACGTCCTGACTTTC
>TRBJ1-4|TRBV18|NA|NA
CASSSTTTNEKLFF
TGTGCCAGCTCATCCACCACAACTAATGAAAAACTGTTTTTT
>TRBJ1-1|TRBV4-1|TRBD1|many
CASSLGQGLNTEAFF
TGCGCCAGCAGCCTTGGACAGGGATTGAACACTGAAGCTTTCTTT
>TRBJ2-3|TRBV11-2|NA|many
CASSGGSLTDTQYF
TGTGCCAGCAGCGGAGGGTCCCTCACAGATACGCAGTATTTT
>TRBJ2-1|TRBV7-3|TRBD1|many
CASSSGTGGRWNEQFF
TGTGCCAGCAGCTCCGGGACAGGGGGCCGATGGAATGAGCAGTTCTTC
>TRBJ1-6|TRBV6-1|NA|NA
CASSRGTTSSYNSPLHF
TGTGCCAGCAGCCGGGGGACAACAAGCTCCTATAATTCACCCCTCCACTTT
>TRBJ2-7|TRBV18|NA|many
CASSADGKSEQYF
TGTGCCAGCTCAGCTGACGGGAAGAGCGAGCAGTACTTC
>TRBJ1-4|TRBV15|NA|few
CATSRDNSAGEKLFF
TGTGCCACCAGCAGAGATAACAGTGCGGGTGAAAAACTGTTTTTT
>TRBJ2-3|TRBV5-5|NA|NA
CASSLQGSGTDTQYF
TGTGCCAGCAGCTTGCAGGGTAGCGGCACAGATACGCAGTATTTT
>TRBJ1-5|TRBV20-1|NA|many
CSANGGGISNQPQHF
TGCAGTGCTAACGGGGGAGGGATTAGCAATCAGCCCCAGCATTTT
>TRBJ2-1|TRBV5-5|TRBD2|few
CASSSLGTSASSYNEQFF
TGCGCCAGCAGCTCCCTAGGGACTAGCGCGAGCTCCTACAATGAGCAGTTCTTC
>TRBJ2-7|TRBV6-6|TRBD1|NA
CASSYGDSSYEQYF
TGTGCCAGCAGTTACGGGGACAGCAGTTACGAGCAGTACTTC
>TRBJ2-2|TRBV6-5|NA|NA
CASSYGGALSGELFF
TGTGCCAGCAGTTACGGGGGCGCGTTGTCCGGGGAGCTGTTTTTT
>TRBJ2-1|TRBV20-1|TRBD2|NA
CSAPLLAVANEQFF
TGCAGTGCCCCCTTGCTAGCGGTCGCAAATGAGCAGTTCTTC
>TRBJ1-3|TRBV14|TRBD1|NA
CASSQRQGRRSGNTIYF
TGTGCCAGCAGCCAGAGACAGGGGAGACGCTCTGGAAACACCATATATTTT